Below, 7 T cell receptor beta chains from the same sample are listed, as sequenced in a study of T cells in Graves' hyperthyroidism and ophthalmopathy. Researchers took RNA transcripts and amplified the TCR beta CDR3 regions from them. Initially, a first-round RT-PCR of the TCR CDR3 employed the HTBI primer set. TCRdb re-called the multiplex PCR reads through MiXCR, storing one row per CDR3 protein. The repertoire holds over 250,000 distinct CDR3 sequences, with under 30% as singletons. Material for sequencing was blood. The source is a man in his forties or fifties with Graves' hyperthyroidism that later progressed to Graves' ophthalmopathy.

The table lists this clonotype with many counts. V usage is TRBV15 and J usage is TRBJ2-7; D is unresolved. The CDR3 is 11 residues long. V was cut by 1 base and J by 6 bases, with 4 bases left in between. Germline values: CDR1 LNHNV, CDR2 YYDKDF (reference sequence). The CDR3 region is CATSRGIEQYF. The CDR3 DNA reads as TGTGCCACCAGCAGAGGGATCGAGCAGTACTTC.

This clonotype was counted ten times or more. The genes are TRBV20-1 and TRBJ1-5; D is unresolved. There are 12 residues in the CDR3. The germline V gene has CDR1 DFQATT and CDR2 SNEGSKA (reference sequence). Trimming shortened V by 4 bases and J by 7 bases, and 11 bases separated the two germline ends. Here the CDR3 reads CSAMEGGQPQHF. The CDR3 region has the DNA TGCAGTGCTATGGAGGGAGGCCAGCCCCAGCATTTT.

The V gene is TRBV20-1, the J gene TRBJ1-1; D remains ambiguous. The CDR3 is 11 residues long. Germline-derived CDR1 and CDR2 are DFQATT and SNEGSKA (reference sequence). V gave up 8 bases and J gave up 1 base, with 8 bases separating them. This CDR3 reads CSPRENTEAFF. In DNA, the CDR3 is TGCAGTCCCAGAGAGAACACTGAAGCTTTCTTT.

This clonotype was counted many times. The rearrangement joins TRBV10-3 to TRBJ1-1; no reliable D call. The length of the CDR3 is 13 residues. Germline-derived CDR1 and CDR2 are ENHRY and SYGVKD. V lost 0 bases to trimming and J lost 2 bases, with 4 bases between them. In nucleotides, the CDR3 is TGTGCCATCAGTGAGTCGGGTAACACTGAAGCTTTCTTT. Translating gives CAISESGNTEAFF.

This clonotype was seen many times. This sequence joins TRBV7-3 and TRBJ2-2; the match to TRBD2 covers 10 bases. Germline values: CDR1 SGHTA, CDR2 FQGTGA. This CDR3 has 16 amino acids. Losses at the gene ends were 2 bases for V and 6 bases for J; bases not matched to a gene: 6. CDR3 sequence reads: CASSLQSGRAAGELFF. The CDR3 nucleotides are TGTGCCAGCAGCTTACAAAGCGGGAGGGCCGCCGGGGAGCTGTTTTTT.

This clonotype was seen ten or more times. The chain uses TRBV7-6 and TRBJ2-7, with D tentatively TRBD2 (5 bases). The V end lost 2 bases, the J end lost 0 bases, and 8 bases lay between the germline ends. Germline assignment: CDR1 SGHVS and CDR2 FNYEAQ. The CDR3 length is 14 residues. The CDR3 sequence is CASSLLADSYEQYF. The DNA for the CDR3 is TGTGCCAGCAGCTTACTAGCCGACTCCTACGAGCAGTACTTC.

This clonotype was found many times. The genes are TRBV9 and TRBJ1-1; D is ambiguous. CDR1 is SGDLS, CDR2 YYNGEE, per germline. Trimming stripped 3 bases from V and 0 bases from J, with 18 bases between. CDR3 length: 17 residues. The CDR3 loop reads CASSGSPTELMNTEAFF. Here the CDR3 DNA reads TGTGCCAGCAGCGGCAGCCCGACCGAACTGATGAACACTGAAGCTTTCTTT.